These 17 T cell receptor beta chains came from one sample sequenced in a study of blood T cell repertoires in COVID-19. The method was immunoSEQ multiplex PCR; TCRdb's version includes in-frame clones alone and lacks a portion of them. The top ten clones hold 5.3% of a sample with tens of thousands of clones, 75% to 85% of them seen once. Sequencing input: peripheral blood. These receptors came from a woman in her sixties with acute or convalescent COVID-19.

The DNA for the CDR3 is TGTGCCAGCAGCCCACAGGGAGTTAGTTTCTTC. Its protein product is CASSPQGVSFF. The J gene is TRBJ2-1, the V gene TRBV7-2, with TRBD1 as a possible D gene (6 bases). V lost 5 bases and J 16 bases, leaving 15 bases between the germline ends. CDR1 is SGHTA, CDR2 FQGNSA, per germline. CDR3 length equals 11 residues.

This CDR3 is CAWSWGLAGEGEQFF. CDR3 in DNA: TGTGCCTGGAGCTGGGGACTAGCGGGAGAGGGGGAGCAGTTCTTC. This rearrangement joins TRBV30 to TRBJ2-1, with 14 bases fitting TRBD2. The CDR3 is made up of 15 amino acids. Germline CDR1 is GTSNPN and CDR2 is SVGIG (reference sequence). With V trimmed by 3 bases and J by 10 bases, 8 bases remained unmatched.

The J gene is TRBJ2-7, the V gene TRBV27, with 11 bases identical to TRBD2. CDR3 length: 15 amino acids. The J segment lost 5 bases and the V segment lost 7 bases, leaving 10 bases of the junction unmatched. Germline CDR1 reads MNHEY; CDR2 reads SMNVEV (reference sequence). The CDR3 sequence is CASTSLAGGLHEQYF. CDR3 in DNA: TGTGCCAGCACCTCTTTAGCGGGGGGGCTCCACGAGCAGTACTTC.

J is TRBJ1-4 and V is TRBV6-5, with TRBD1 matching over 10 bases. J lost 7 bases, V lost 5 bases, and 7 bases had no gene match. Germline loops: CDR1 MNHEY, CDR2 SVGAGI. This CDR3 is built from 15 residues. DNA of the CDR3: TGTGCCAGCAGTCTCGGACAGGGGGTCGGTGAAAAACTGTTTTTT. Translated: CASSLGQGVGEKLFF.

This chain links TRBV28 with TRBJ1-6; D gene unclear. The CDR3 consists of 13 residues. Looked up from germline, CDR1 is MDHEN and CDR2 is SYDVKM. V was shortened by 3 bases and J by 7 bases, with 7 bases between the two germline ends. The CDR3 nucleotides are TGTGCCAGCAGTTTTTCGGAGAATTCACCCCTCCACTTT. Protein: CASSFSENSPLHF.

Note on this clone: A read error may produce the germline difference seen at one junction end. This same CDR3 is encoded by further DNA sequences in the sample. The V call is TRBV6-5, the J call TRBJ2-1; no definite D call. The CDR3 runs 13 residues. Germline CDR1 MNHEY, CDR2 SVGAGI. The DNA for the CDR3 is TGTGCCAGCAGTTACCTCTCTGACAATGAGCAATTCTTC. It yields the protein CASSYLSDNEQFF.

The chain links TRBV11-2 to TRBJ1-1; D is undetermined. The CDR3 runs 14 residues. Trimming cost V 1 base and J 6 bases, with 12 bases left between them. The germline V gene encodes CDR1 SGHAT and CDR2 FQNNGV. CDR3 bases: TGTGCCAGCAGCTTAGCTTACCAGGCCGCTGAAGCTTTCTTT. Translating gives CASSLAYQAAEAFF.

The V gene is TRBV28, the J gene TRBJ1-5, with no clear D. The CDR3 consists of 12 residues. Per the germline V gene, CDR1 is MDHEN and CDR2 is SYDVKM. The CDR3 here is CVTRRSGQPQHF. CDR3 sequence (DNA): TGTGTCACCCGTCGCTCAGGTCAGCCCCAGCATTTT.

The rearrangement uses TRBV3-1 (or the pseudogene TRBV3-2) and TRBJ2-5; TRBD2 agrees at 8 bases. The germline CDR1 and CDR2 sequences are LGHDT and YNNKEL (reference sequence). V lost 2 bases to trimming and J lost 1 base; unmatched junction nucleotides: 0. This CDR3 comprises 14 residues. CDR3 in DNA: TGTGCCAGCAGCCAAACTAGCGGCCAAGAGACCCAGTACTTC. Translating gives CASSQTSGQETQYF.

This rearrangement joins TRBV28 to TRBJ1-1; D is unclear. Germline lookup yields CDR1 MDHEN and CDR2 SYDVKM. Trimming stripped 2 bases from V and 8 bases from J, with 12 bases between. The CDR3 contains 13 residues. CDR3 sequence: CASSLAQRAEAFF. As DNA, the CDR3 is TGTGCCAGCAGTTTAGCCCAGAGGGCGGAAGCTTTCTTT.

The chain uses TRBV15 and TRBJ2-1; tentatively, D is TRBD1 (5 bases). The CDR3 is made up of 15 amino acids. CDR1 and CDR2 (germline): LNHNV, YYDKDF (reference sequence). Trimming took off 0 bases at V and 0 bases at J, with 6 bases between the two ends. The DNA for the CDR3 is TGTGCCACCAGCAGAGACCAGGGCTCCTACAATGAGCAGTTCTTC. It specifies CATSRDQGSYNEQFF.

A single count supports this clone. V usage is TRBV7-3 and J usage is TRBJ2-7, with 9 bases lining up with TRBD1. The ends lost 5 bases at V and 5 bases at J; junction bases unmatched: 7. Germline CDR1 and CDR2: SGHTA and FQGTGA. The CDR3 consists of 14 residues. Here the CDR3 reads CASSQGQGINEQYF. The CDR3 DNA sequence: TGTGCCAGCAGCCAGGGACAGGGAATTAACGAGCAGTACTTC.

The chain joins TRBV20-1 to TRBJ1-1; 9 bases are a match to TRBD1. Germline lookup yields CDR1 DFQATT and CDR2 SNEGSKA (reference sequence). Unmatched junction bases numbered 9, after V lost 3 bases and J lost 10 bases. This CDR3 is 13 amino acids long. CDR3 in DNA: TGCAGTGCTAGTGAAGCCGGGACAGGGAGAGCTTTCTTT. It encodes CSASEAGTGRAFF.

J is TRBJ2-5 and V is TRBV7-7, with 7 bases identical to TRBD1. CDR1 and CDR2 from the germline V gene are SSHAT and FNYEAQ (reference sequence). The CDR3 extends over 15 amino acids. V was clipped by 5 bases and J by 5 bases; unmatched bases: 11. Here the CDR3 reads CASSIEQGIVETQYF. The CDR3, as DNA: TGTGCCAGCAGCATCGAACAGGGGATTGTTGAGACCCAGTACTTC.

The chain couples TRBV5-1 to TRBJ2-1; D might be TRBD1 (6 bases). V was shortened by 0 bases and J by 0 bases, with 10 bases between the two germline ends. This CDR3 has 16 residues. Looked up from germline, CDR1 is SGHRS and CDR2 is YFSETQ. The CDR3, as DNA: TGCGCCAGCAGCTTGGCAGGGGCCAGCTCCTACAATGAGCAGTTCTTC. It yields the protein CASSLAGASSYNEQFF.

V is TRBV3-1 (or the pseudogene TRBV3-2) and J is TRBJ2-3; a possible D gene is TRBD1 (6 bases). Germline CDR1 and CDR2: LGHDT and YNNKEL (reference sequence). Trimming pared 5 bases from V and 2 bases from J, leaving 17 bases between. The CDR3 has 16 residues. The CDR3 is CASSTPRDNPTDTQYF. In nucleotides, the CDR3 is TGTGCCAGCAGCACTCCCCGGGACAACCCCACAGATACGCAGTATTTT.

V gene TRBV6-5 combines with J gene TRBJ1-2, with 7 nucleotides matching TRBD1. The length of the CDR3 is 14 residues. The germline V gene has CDR1 MNHEY and CDR2 SVGAGI. V dropped 6 bases and J dropped 8; count of bases not matched to a gene: 12. The DNA of the CDR3 is TGTGCCAGCAGGCCGGATGACAGGGTTGGCGGCTACACCTTC. Its translation: CASRPDDRVGGYTF.